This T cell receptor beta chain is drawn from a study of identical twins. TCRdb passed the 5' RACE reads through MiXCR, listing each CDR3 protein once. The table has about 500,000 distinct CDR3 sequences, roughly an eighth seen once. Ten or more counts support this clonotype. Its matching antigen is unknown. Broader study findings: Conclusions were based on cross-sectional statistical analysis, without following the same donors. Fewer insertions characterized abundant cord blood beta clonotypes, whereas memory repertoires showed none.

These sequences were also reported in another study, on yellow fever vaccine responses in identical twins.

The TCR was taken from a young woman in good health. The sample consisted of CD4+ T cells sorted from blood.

The CDR3 DNA is TGTGCCAGCAGTTTAAGGGGGCAAGATCAGCCCCAGCATTTT. This codes for CASSLRGQDQPQHF. The chain is built from TRBV12-3 or TRBV12-4 and TRBJ1-5; 7 positions agree with TRBD1. With V trimmed by 2 bases and J by 5 bases, 3 bases remained unmatched. This CDR3 has 14 residues.